The entry below gives a single TCR beta chain sequence along with its context. Its matching antigen is unknown. The junction and the germline gene differ at one end; a read error may be behind it. The data derive from a study of blood T cells in healthy people across ages. Study-wide findings and caveats: With age, beta diversity per million T cells declined roughly linearly, significantly by 35 to 40.

The use of a sample-barcoded 5' primer and a J-beta primer mix characterized a second PCR of roughly 6 to 11 cycles. A template-switch adaptor with 12 random nucleotides tagged each cDNA molecule. TCRdb reprocessed the 5' RACE reads via MiXCR and lists one record per CDR3 protein. Of about 1.7 million distinct CDR3 sequences listed, about 30% were seen once; the top ten hold 7.7%. Germline V gene sequence: CDR1 SNHLY, CDR2 FYNNEI. This CDR3 region has 13 residues. The J gene is TRBJ2-7, the V gene TRBV2; D is possibly TRBD2 (5 bases). The source of this sequence is a woman in her twenties or thirties in good health. Sample: blood. This CDR3 reads CVSSEEVSYEQYF. The CDR3 DNA reads TGTGTCAGCAGTGAGGAGGTCTCCTACGAGCAGTACTTC.